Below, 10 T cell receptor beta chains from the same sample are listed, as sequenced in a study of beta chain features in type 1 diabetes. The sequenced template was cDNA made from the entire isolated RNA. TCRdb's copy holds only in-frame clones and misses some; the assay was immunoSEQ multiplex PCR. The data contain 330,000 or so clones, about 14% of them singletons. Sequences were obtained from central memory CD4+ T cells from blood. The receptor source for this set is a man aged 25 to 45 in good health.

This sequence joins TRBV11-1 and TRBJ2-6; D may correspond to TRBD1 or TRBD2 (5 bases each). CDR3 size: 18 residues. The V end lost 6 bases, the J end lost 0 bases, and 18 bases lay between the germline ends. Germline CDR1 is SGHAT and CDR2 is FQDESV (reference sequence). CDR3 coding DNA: TGTGCCAGCAGTCTCGGGGCACTCCCCTCCTCTGGGGCCAACGTCCTGACTTTC. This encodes CASSLGALPSSGANVLTF.

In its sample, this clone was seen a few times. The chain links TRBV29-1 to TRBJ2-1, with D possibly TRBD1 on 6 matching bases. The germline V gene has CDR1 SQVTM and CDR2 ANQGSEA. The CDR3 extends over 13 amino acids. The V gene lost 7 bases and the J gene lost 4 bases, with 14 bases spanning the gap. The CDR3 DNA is TGCAGCGCTGCAGGGGCGCGATACAATGAGCAGTTCTTC. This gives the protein CSAAGARYNEQFF.

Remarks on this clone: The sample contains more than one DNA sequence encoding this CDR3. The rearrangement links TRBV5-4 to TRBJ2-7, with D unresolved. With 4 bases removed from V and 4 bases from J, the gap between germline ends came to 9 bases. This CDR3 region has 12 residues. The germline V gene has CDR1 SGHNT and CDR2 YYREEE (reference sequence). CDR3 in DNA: TGTGCCAGCAGCCTACCTGGGTACGAGCAGTACTTC. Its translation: CASSLPGYEQYF.

CDR3 amino acids: CASSPYRDQLGETQYF. The CDR3 DNA follows: TGTGCCAGCAGCCCTTACCGGGACCAATTGGGAGAGACCCAGTACTTC. The genes are TRBV7-8 and TRBJ2-5; D tentatively reads TRBD1 or TRBD2 (5 bases each). The CDR3 is 16 amino acids. V was clipped by 5 bases and J by 4 bases, with 20 bases between them. Germline CDR1 reads SGHVS; CDR2 reads FQNEAQ.

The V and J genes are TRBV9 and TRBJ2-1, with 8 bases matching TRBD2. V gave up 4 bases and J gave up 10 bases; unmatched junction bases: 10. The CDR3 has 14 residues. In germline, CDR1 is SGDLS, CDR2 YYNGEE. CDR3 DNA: TGTGCCAGCAGCCTCCGGACTAGCTTCCGGGAGCAGTTCTTC. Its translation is CASSLRTSFREQFF.

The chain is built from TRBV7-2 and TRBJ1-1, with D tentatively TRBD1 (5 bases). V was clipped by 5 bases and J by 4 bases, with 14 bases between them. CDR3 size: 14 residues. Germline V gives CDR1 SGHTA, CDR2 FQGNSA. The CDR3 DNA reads TGTGCCAGCAGCACCCTGACAGTTGGCACTGAAGCTTTCTTT. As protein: CASSTLTVGTEAFF.

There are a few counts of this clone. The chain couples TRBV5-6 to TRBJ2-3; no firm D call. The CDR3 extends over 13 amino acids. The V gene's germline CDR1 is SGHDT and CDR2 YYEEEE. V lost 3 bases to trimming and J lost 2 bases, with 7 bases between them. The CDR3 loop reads CASSYSSTDTQYF. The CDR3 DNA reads TGTGCCAGCAGCTACAGTTCCACAGATACGCAGTATTTT. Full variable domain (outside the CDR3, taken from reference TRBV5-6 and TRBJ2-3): DAGVTQSPTHLIKTRGQQVTLRCSPKSGHDTVSWYQQALGQGPQFIFQYYEEEERQRGNFPDRFSGHQFPNYSSELNVNALLLGDSALYLCASSYSSTDTQYFGPGTRLTVL.

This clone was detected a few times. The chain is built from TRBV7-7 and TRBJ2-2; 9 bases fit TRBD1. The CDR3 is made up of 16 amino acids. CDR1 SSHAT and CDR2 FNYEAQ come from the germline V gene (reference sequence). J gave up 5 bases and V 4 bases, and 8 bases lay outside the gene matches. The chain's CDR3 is CASSSGTGIPTGELFF. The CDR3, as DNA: TGTGCCAGCAGCTCCGGGACAGGGATCCCAACCGGGGAGCTGTTTTTT.

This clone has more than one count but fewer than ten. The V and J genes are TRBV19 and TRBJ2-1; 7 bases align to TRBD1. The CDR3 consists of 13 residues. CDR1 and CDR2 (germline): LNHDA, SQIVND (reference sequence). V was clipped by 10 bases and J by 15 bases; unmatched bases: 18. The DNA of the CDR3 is TGTGCCACCCAGACCTCGGACAGAAGGGGGCCGTTCTTC. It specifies CATQTSDRRGPFF.

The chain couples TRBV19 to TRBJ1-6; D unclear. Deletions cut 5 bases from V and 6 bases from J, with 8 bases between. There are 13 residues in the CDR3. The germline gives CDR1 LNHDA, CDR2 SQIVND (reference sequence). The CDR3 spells CASSERANSPLHF. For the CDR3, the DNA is TGTGCCAGTAGTGAGAGGGCTAATTCACCCCTCCACTTT.